One T cell receptor (beta chain) is described in this entry. Its antigen remains unknown. After removal of 6 bases from V and 1 base from J, the junction contained 7 bases not matched to a gene. This CDR3 is 14 amino acids long. The germline CDR1 and CDR2 sequences are SGHNT and YYREEE (reference sequence). This sample stems from a study of cytomegalovirus exposure and HLA in healthy donors. The study, taken as a whole, reports: A later analysis found TCR association rates differed by HLA locus, highest for DRB1 and lowest for HLA-C.

Primers: 60 Vbeta forward and 13 Jbeta reverse. The protocol was immunoSEQ multiplex PCR, while the TCRdb copy is restricted to in-frame clones and leaves out a portion. The sample records approximately 170,000 clones, 73% being singletons. This clonotype originated in a woman in her late teens or twenties in good health and CMV-seropositive. The sequencing sample was made of PBMCs. This chain links TRBV5-4 with TRBJ2-7; 7 bases match TRBD2. The chain's CDR3 is CASNNGGESYEQYF. The CDR3 DNA reads as TGTGCCAGCAACAATGGGGGGGAATCCTACGAGCAGTACTTC.